This record concerns one T cell receptor beta chain sequence. This sample is part of a study of technical replicates of blood from a handful of donors. Method: immunoSEQ multiplex PCR; TCRdb's copy keeps in-frame clones and lacks some. Of 70,000 to 75,000 clones listed, roughly 94% are singletons. This CDR3 has 12 residues. Germline V gene lookup returns CDR1 SGHVS and CDR2 FQNEAQ. The ends were cut back, 3 bases at V and 10 bases at J, with 10 bases in the middle. This TCR was sampled from a human donor in good health. V and J are TRBV7-8 and TRBJ2-1; possibly TRBD2 for D (5 bases). Sample: T cells isolated from PBMCs. The CDR3 DNA sequence: TGTGCCAGCAGCTTGACTACTGGGGAGCAGTTCTTC. The encoded protein is CASSLTTGEQFF.